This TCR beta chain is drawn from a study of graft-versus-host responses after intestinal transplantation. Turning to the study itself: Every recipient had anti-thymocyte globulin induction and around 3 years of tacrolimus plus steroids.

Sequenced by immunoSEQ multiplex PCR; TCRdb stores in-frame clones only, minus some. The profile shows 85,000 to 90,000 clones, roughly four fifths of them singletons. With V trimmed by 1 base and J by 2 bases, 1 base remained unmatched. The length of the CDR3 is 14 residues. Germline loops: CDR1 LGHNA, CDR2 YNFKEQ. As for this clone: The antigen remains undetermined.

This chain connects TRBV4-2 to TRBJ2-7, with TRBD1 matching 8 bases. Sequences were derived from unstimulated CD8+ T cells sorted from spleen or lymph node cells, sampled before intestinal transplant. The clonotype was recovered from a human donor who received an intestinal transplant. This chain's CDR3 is CASSQATGAYEQYF. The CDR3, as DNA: TGTGCCAGCAGCCAAGCGACAGGGGCCTACGAGCAGTACTTC.